A selection of T cell receptor beta chains follows, all from one sample in a study of blood T cell repertoires in COVID-19. The repertoire was sequenced with immunoSEQ multiplex PCR; TCRdb's copy has only in-frame clones and lacks some. The table records around 450,000 clones, 90% of them present only once. Sequences were obtained from PBMCs or T cells enriched from blood (not recorded which). These receptors were taken from a man aged 18 to 30 who had recovered from COVID-19. CDR3s include the opening cysteine and the closing phenylalanine or tryptophan. D genes are given only for firm matches. A clone size is listed for some rows: how often the clone was seen (once, few, many), or a class if it is expanded.

J: TRBJ1-2; D: NA; size: once; V: TRBV7-8; CDR3: CASSQDRYSNYGYTF; DNA: TGTGCCAGCAGCCAAGACAGATATTCAAACTATGGCTACACCTTC
J: TRBJ1-5; D: NA; size: NA; V: TRBV11-2; CDR3: CASSADNQPQHF; DNA: TGTGCCAGCAGCGCAGACAATCAGCCCCAGCATTTT
J: TRBJ2-3; D: NA; size: once; V: TRBV28; CDR3: CASSLGAAASTDTQYF; DNA: TGTGCCAGCAGTTTGGGGGCAGCTGCTAGCACAGATACGCAGTATTTT
J: TRBJ2-1; D: TRBD1; size: NA; V: TRBV5-1; CDR3: CASSLEGQAYNEQFF; DNA: TGCGCCAGCAGCTTGGAAGGACAGGCCTACAATGAGCAGTTCTTC
J: TRBJ2-7; D: NA; size: NA; V: TRBV12-3/TRBV12-4; CDR3: CASSRESSYEQYF; DNA: TGTGCCAGCAGTCGGGAGTCCTCCTACGAGCAGTACTTC
J: TRBJ1-2; D: TRBD1; size: once; V: TRBV5-1; CDR3: CASSQGQGGFTF; DNA: TGCGCCAGCAGCCAGGGACAGGGGGGCTTCACCTTC
J: TRBJ1-2; D: NA; size: NA; V: TRBV14; CDR3: CASSQRLDSVFYGYTF; DNA: TGTGCCAGCAGCCAAAGACTGGACAGCGTCTTCTATGGCTACACCTTC
J: TRBJ2-7; D: NA; size: many; V: TRBV19; CDR3: CASSIRLDSYEQYF; DNA: TGTGCCAGTAGTATAAGGCTAGACTCCTACGAGCAGTACTTC
J: TRBJ2-5; D: NA; size: NA; V: TRBV10-2; CDR3: CASSPSWAVVDQETQYF; DNA: TGCGCCAGCAGCCCCTCATGGGCAGTCGTGGACCAAGAGACCCAGTACTTC
J: TRBJ1-2; D: NA; size: NA; V: TRBV19; CDR3: CASIQRGGLNYGYTF; DNA: TGTGCCAGTATACAACGTGGGGGCCTTAACTATGGCTACACCTTC
J: TRBJ1-6; D: NA; size: NA; V: TRBV6-1; CDR3: CASSEAHGGASSPLHF; DNA: TGTGCCAGCAGTGAAGCGCATGGGGGCGCTTCTTCACCCCTCCACTTT
J: TRBJ2-7; D: NA; size: NA; V: TRBV30; CDR3: CASGGSSYEQYF; DNA: TGTGCCTCCGGAGGCTCCTCCTACGAGCAGTACTTC
J: TRBJ2-1; D: NA; size: NA; V: TRBV9; CDR3: CASSVGLLGAEQFF; DNA: TGTGCCAGCAGCGTAGGTCTTCTGGGAGCGGAGCAGTTCTTC
J: TRBJ1-6; D: TRBD1; size: NA; V: TRBV28; CDR3: CASRVGQGANSPLHF; DNA: TGTGCCAGCAGGGTCGGACAGGGGGCCAATTCACCCCTCCACTTT
J: TRBJ1-2; D: TRBD1; size: NA; V: TRBV2; CDR3: CASSVEAGGGYGYTF; DNA: TGTGCCAGCAGTGTTGAGGCAGGGGGAGGATATGGCTACACCTTC
J: TRBJ2-7; D: TRBD2; size: NA; V: TRBV20-1; CDR3: CSASLPSGTRVEQYF; DNA: TGCAGTGCTAGTTTGCCCTCCGGGACTAGGGTCGAGCAGTACTTC
J: TRBJ1-3; D: TRBD1; size: NA; V: TRBV12-5; CDR3: CASTTQKTGSGNTIYF; DNA: TGTGCTAGTACGACCCAGAAGACAGGGTCCGGAAACACCATATATTTT
J: TRBJ1-2; D: NA; size: few; V: TRBV15; CDR3: CATSREEGIYGYTF; DNA: TGTGCCACCAGCAGAGAGGAGGGAATCTATGGCTACACCTTC
J: TRBJ2-2; D: TRBD1; size: once; V: TRBV19; CDR3: CASGTDYTGELFF; DNA: TGTGCCAGTGGGACAGATTACACCGGGGAGCTGTTTTTT
J: TRBJ2-2; D: NA; size: NA; V: TRBV28; CDR3: CASSFSTGELFF; DNA: TGTGCCAGCAGTTTTAGCACCGGGGAGCTGTTTTTT
J: TRBJ2-2; D: NA; size: NA; V: TRBV11-2; CDR3: CASSFLTGELFF; DNA: TGTGCCAGCAGCTTCCTCACCGGGGAGCTGTTTTTT
J: TRBJ1-2; D: NA; size: NA; V: TRBV3-1/TRBV3-2; CDR3: CASSPLGGQGYTF; DNA: TGTGCCAGCAGTCCCTTAGGGGGTCAAGGCTACACCTTC
J: TRBJ2-7; D: TRBD2; size: NA; V: TRBV28; CDR3: CASSFFLGLAVPITYEQYF; DNA: TGTGCCAGCAGTTTTTTCCTGGGACTAGCGGTACCGATAACCTACGAGCAGTACTTC
J: TRBJ2-3; D: NA; size: NA; V: TRBV2; CDR3: CASSDDRTLRRQYTQYF; DNA: TGTGCCAGCAGTGATGACAGGACCCTGAGGCGACAGTATACGCAGTATTTT
J: TRBJ2-5; D: TRBD1; size: once; V: TRBV5-1; CDR3: CASRKAGGQETQYF; DNA: TGCGCCAGCAGGAAGGCAGGGGGCCAAGAGACCCAGTACTTC
J: TRBJ1-2; D: NA; size: NA; V: TRBV29-1; CDR3: CSVSVPPGYGYTF; DNA: TGCAGCGTTTCGGTGCCGCCCGGCTATGGCTACACCTTC
J: TRBJ1-1; D: NA; size: NA; V: TRBV18; CDR3: CASSPSGGNTEAFF; DNA: TGTGCCAGCTCACCGAGCGGGGGGAACACTGAAGCTTTCTTT
J: TRBJ2-7; D: TRBD2; size: NA; V: TRBV5-1; CDR3: CASSRTSANSYEQYF; DNA: TGCGCCAGCAGCAGGACTAGCGCGAACTCCTACGAGCAGTACTTC
J: TRBJ1-1; D: TRBD1; size: NA; V: TRBV5-1; CDR3: CASSLGDRYTEAFF; DNA: TGCGCCAGCAGCTTGGGGGACAGGTACACTGAAGCTTTCTTT
J: TRBJ1-1; D: TRBD1; size: NA; V: TRBV4-1; CDR3: CASSHLGQGGYTEAFF; DNA: TGCGCCAGCAGCCACTTAGGACAGGGAGGTTACACTGAAGCTTTCTTT
J: TRBJ2-1; D: NA; size: NA; V: TRBV24-1; CDR3: CATSDLGLESNEQFF; DNA: TGTGCCACCAGTGACCTCGGACTGGAGAGCAATGAGCAGTTCTTC
J: TRBJ2-7; D: TRBD2; size: once; V: TRBV7-9; CDR3: CASSQREGASYEQYF; DNA: TGTGCCAGCAGCCAGCGGGAGGGCGCTTCCTACGAGCAGTACTTC
J: TRBJ2-2; D: NA; size: NA; V: TRBV7-8; CDR3: CASSRDAGQRAGELFF; DNA: TGTGCCAGCAGCCGTGACGCCGGGCAGCGGGCCGGGGAGCTGTTTTTT
J: TRBJ1-3; D: NA; size: NA; V: TRBV11-3; CDR3: CASSLGRVSGNTIYF; DNA: TGTGCCAGCAGCTTAGGGCGGGTCTCTGGAAACACCATATATTTT
J: TRBJ2-1; D: NA; size: NA; V: TRBV30; CDR3: CAWDRGASSYNEQFF; DNA: TGTGCCTGGGACCGGGGGGCGAGCTCCTACAATGAGCAGTTCTTC
J: TRBJ1-1; D: NA; size: NA; V: TRBV28; CDR3: CASSRGGSGTEAFF; DNA: TGTGCCAGCAGCCGGGGGGGCTCCGGGACTGAAGCTTTCTTT